Listed below are T cell receptor beta chains from one sample, sequenced in a study of CD8 T cells in ankylosing spondylitis. TCRdb analysed the 5' RACE reads with MiXCR anew, one entry per CDR3 protein. The sample comprises tens of thousands of distinct CDR3 sequences, about 9% of which are singletons, and 30% rests with the top ten. Sequencing input: blood, either unsorted or a sorted T cell fraction (not recorded which). The receptors shown here come from a male donor with ankylosing spondylitis. The CDR3 runs from the conserved cysteine through the conserved F or W. The order of the fields is J gene, V gene, clone size, D gene, CDR3 protein, CDR3 DNA. The D gene is left open where the match is weak. Expanded clones get a size class; other rows say once, few or many, or leave the size out.

J: TRBJ2-1
V: TRBV7-9
size: many
D: TRBD2
CDR3: CASSLDGLAGERNEQFF
DNA: TGTGCCAGCAGCTTAGACGGACTAGCGGGAGAGCGCAATGAGCAGTTCTTC

J: TRBJ2-7
V: TRBV3-1
size: few
D: .
CDR3: CASSQDIGRQYF
DNA: TGTGCCAGCAGCCAAGATATAGGACGGCAGTACTTC

J: TRBJ2-1
V: TRBV6-5
size: few
D: TRBD1
CDR3: CASSYFSGTGNEQFF
DNA: TGTGCCAGCAGTTACTTCTCCGGGACAGGCAATGAGCAGTTCTTC

J: TRBJ1-2
V: TRBV5-5
size: few
D: .
CDR3: CASSLQEAKREGYTF
DNA: TGTGCCAGCAGCTTACAGGAGGCGAAAAGGGAAGGCTACACCTTC

J: TRBJ1-4
V: TRBV12-3/TRBV12-4
size: few
D: TRBD1
CDR3: CASSQSGTGVSQLFF
DNA: TGTGCCAGCAGTCAGTCCGGGACAGGGGTTTCTCAGCTGTTTTTT

J: TRBJ2-5
V: TRBV12-3/TRBV12-4
size: .
D: .
CDR3: CASSFDLRWGSLQETQYF
DNA: TGTGCCAGCAGTTTCGACCTTCGATGGGGGAGCCTCCAAGAGACCCAGTACTTC

J: TRBJ2-1
V: TRBV16
size: few
D: TRBD1
CDR3: CASSRRTGLDNEQFF
DNA: TGTGCCAGCAGCCGCAGGACAGGGTTGGACAATGAGCAGTTCTTC

J: TRBJ2-1
V: TRBV12-3/TRBV12-4
size: many
D: .
CDR3: CASSFSNEQFF
DNA: TGTGCCAGCAGTTTCAGCAATGAGCAGTTCTTC

J: TRBJ2-1
V: TRBV6-1
size: .
D: .
CDR3: CASGDTSSYNEQFF
DNA: TGTGCCAGCGGGGACACCTCCTCCTACAATGAGCAGTTCTTC

J: TRBJ1-1
V: TRBV4-1
size: medium-sized
D: .
CDR3: CASSQSRDGGHMNTEAFF
DNA: TGCGCCAGCAGCCAAAGCCGAGACGGTGGGCACATGAACACTGAAGCTTTCTTT

J: TRBJ1-2
V: TRBV28
size: .
D: .
CDR3: CASSLSLGGRNYGYTF
DNA: TGTGCCAGCAGTTTATCGTTAGGTGGCAGGAACTATGGCTACACCTTC

J: TRBJ1-2
V: TRBV7-8
size: once
D: .
CDR3: CASGVGDPEESYYGYTF
DNA: TGTGCCAGCGGCGTCGGGGACCCCGAAGAAAGCTACTATGGCTACACCTTC

J: TRBJ2-5
V: TRBV9
size: .
D: TRBD2
CDR3: CASSPGLASLETQYF
DNA: TGTGCCAGCAGCCCGGGACTAGCATCCTTGGAGACCCAGTACTTC

J: TRBJ1-1
V: TRBV5-1
size: .
D: .
CDR3: CASSLKGWTEAFF
DNA: TGCGCCAGCAGCTTGAAAGGTTGGACTGAAGCTTTCTTT

J: TRBJ1-1
V: TRBV7-9
size: few
D: TRBD1
CDR3: CASSSLDRGNTEAFF
DNA: TGTGCCAGCAGCTCTCTGGACAGGGGGAACACTGAAGCTTTCTTT

J: TRBJ2-3
V: TRBV20-1
size: .
D: .
CDR3: CSARDLSSPGTGTQYF
DNA: TGCAGTGCTAGAGATCTTTCATCCCCCGGGACGGGTACGCAGTATTTT

J: TRBJ1-1
V: TRBV25-1
size: few
D: .
CDR3: CASSSQMETEAFF
DNA: TGTGCCAGCAGTTCCCAGATGGAGACTGAAGCTTTCTTT

J: TRBJ1-1
V: TRBV6-1
size: few
D: .
CDR3: CASSEEGGRGNTEAFF
DNA: TGTGCCAGCAGTGAAGAAGGAGGCAGGGGGAACACTGAAGCTTTCTTT

J: TRBJ2-1
V: TRBV20-1
size: many
D: TRBD1
CDR3: CSAALWDSYNEQFF
DNA: TGCAGTGCTGCATTATGGGACAGCTACAATGAGCAGTTCTTC